This record concerns one T cell receptor beta chain sequence. The source of the sample is a study of patients and donors after allogeneic stem cell transplantation. MiXCR, applied by TCRdb to the RT-PCR reads, yields one record per CDR3 protein. The data contain 920,000 or so distinct CDR3 sequences, approximately 18% of them singletons. With 4 bases clipped from V and 3 bases from J, the junction kept 12 bases outside the gene matches. This CDR3 contains 17 residues. CDR1 is MNHEY, CDR2 SVGAGI, per germline. Specimen: blood, either unsorted or a sorted T cell fraction (not recorded which). This sequence originates from a human donor who was either an allogeneic HSCT recipient or a stem cell or donor lymphocyte infusion donor (not recorded which). It is not recorded whose cells these are; they may come from a transplant donor. The genes are TRBV6-5 and TRBJ2-1, with 7 bases lining up with TRBD2. CDR3 DNA sequence: TGTGCCAGCAGTTTAGGGCCCCTGGGGGGGGGCTACAATGAGCAGTTCTTC. It is translated as CASSLGPLGGGYNEQFF.